This TCR beta chain was identified during a study of T cells after yellow fever vaccination. CDR3 length equals 13 residues. V dropped 7 bases and J dropped 6; count of bases not matched to a gene: 3. Germline loops: CDR1 ENHRY, CDR2 SYGVKD. This clonotype came up many times. TCRdb redid the calling of the 5' RACE reads with MiXCR, one entry per CDR3 protein. In the table there are 500,000 to 650,000 distinct CDR3 sequences, around 16% of which are singletons. The input for sequencing was PBMCs, taken 5 days after the first yellow fever vaccination. This clonotype was obtained from a man aged 18-30 years who received the YFV17D yellow fever vaccine. The rearrangement joins TRBV10-3 to TRBJ2-1, with 10 bases that match TRBD2. This CDR3 is CAINLAGGNEQFF. The CDR3 DNA reads as TGTGCCATCAATTTAGCGGGAGGCAATGAGCAGTTCTTC.